This record covers a single TCR beta chain. Its antigen is undetermined. Other DNA sequences from this sample encode an identical CDR3 as well. The data derive from a study of Tregs in tolerant kidney transplant recipients. Findings and limits, study-wide: Activated donor B cell expansion appeared to reveal the most relevant donor-specific TCRbeta repertoire. Findings come from small patient numbers and require larger validation. Biological reproducibility was not directly addressed in this study.

Thawed PBMCs were FACS-sorted into unstimulated CD4+CD25+CD127- regulatory T cells, CD4+CD25- non-regulatory cells, CD4 and CD8 cells. The junction had 5 bases not matched to a gene; V was cut back by 5 bases and J by 2 bases. This CDR3 comprises 14 residues. Germline V gives CDR1 MNHEY, CDR2 SMNVEV (reference sequence). The protocol was immunoSEQ multiplex PCR, while the TCRdb copy is restricted to in-frame clones and leaves out a portion. The table has some 60,000 clones, about four fifths seen once. V usage is TRBV27 and J usage is TRBJ2-7; 8 bases match TRBD1. The sequence was collected from a human donor in good health. Sequencing was carried out using CD4+ T cells from blood. The CDR3 nucleotides read TGTGCCAGCAGTCCGTCCAGGGGGCCCTACGAGCAGTACTTC. Translating gives CASSPSRGPYEQYF.